This TCR beta chain was profiled in a study of human T cells and chemical hapten exposure. Study-level background: Variation in per-sample TCR yields came mainly from small pooled library volume differences.

Study findings and constraints: Counts of TCRs above 1 in 1000 frequency stayed unchanged with DPC sensitization.

The library labeled individual cDNA molecules by adding unique molecular identifiers to them. A single record per CDR3 protein comes from TCRdb applying MiXCR to the RACE reads. Among approximately 59,000 distinct CDR3 sequences listed, about 6.5% were seen once. Germline CDR1 DFQATT, CDR2 SNEGSKA (reference sequence). The CDR3 is 18 residues long. V was pared by 4 bases and J by 5 bases, with 18 bases of the junction left unmatched. The time point here: healthy volunteer bleed at 6 weeks. Someone pulled total RNA out of unfractionated whole blood. This clonotype was seen repeatedly, ten times or more. The target antigen is unknown.

This receptor was obtained from a female donor in good health. Some clones in this sample may be carry-over from other donors' samples. The chain employs TRBV20-1 and TRBJ2-5; TRBD2 matches at 11 bases. The sequencing sample was made of whole blood. The CDR3 spells CSATRFSGRAGPGETQYF. DNA of the CDR3: TGCAGTGCTACCAGGTTTAGCGGGAGGGCCGGTCCTGGGGAGACCCAGTACTTC.